This T cell receptor (beta chain) was captured in a study of blood T cell repertoires in COVID-19. V lost 2 bases to trimming and J lost 11 bases, with 13 bases between them. The CDR3 sequence is 13 residues long. Looked up from germline, CDR1 is SGHTA and CDR2 is FQGNSA. Sequenced by immunoSEQ multiplex PCR; TCRdb stores in-frame clones only, minus some. The sample consists of 330,000 or so clones, roughly 90% of them appearing once. This clonotype originated in a woman in her sixties with COVID-19, enrolled during active disease. The chain uses TRBV7-2 and TRBJ2-1, with TRBD1 as a possible D gene (5 bases). Sequenced: peripheral blood. CDR3 protein: CASSLLGQGKQFF. The CDR3, as DNA: TGTGCCAGCAGCTTATTGGGTCAGGGAAAGCAGTTCTTC.